The 25 T cell receptor beta chains in this list originate from one sample, sequenced in a study of shared clonotypes between healthy human individuals. Sequenced by immunoSEQ multiplex PCR; TCRdb stores in-frame clones only, minus some. The table records 2 million to 2.5 million clones, 80% to 95% of them present only once. Sequences were obtained from naive CD4+ T cells from PBMCs. Sample subset: CD45RA+ positively selected. Source of these receptors: a man between 18 and 35 years old in good health. Some clones in this sample may be carry-over from other donors' samples.

The V and J genes are TRBV4-3 and TRBJ2-2, with 9 bases lining up with TRBD1. After removal of 2 bases from V and 3 bases from J, the junction contained 10 bases not matched to a gene. The CDR3 runs to 18 residues. Germline values: CDR1 LGHNA, CDR2 YSLEER. CDR3 sequence (DNA): TGCGCCAGCAGCCAAAGATCCACGACAGGGGGTTACACCGGGGAGCTGTTTTTT. Translated: CASSQRSTTGGYTGELFF.

This chain uses TRBV4-1 with TRBJ2-7, with TRBD2 identical over 8 bases. CDR1 is MGHRA and CDR2 is YSYEKL in the germline V gene. J gave up 6 bases and V 0 bases, and 7 bases lay outside the gene matches. The CDR3 loop spans 15 amino acids. CDR3 region: CASSQEGVAGGEQYF. Here the CDR3 DNA reads TGCGCCAGCAGCCAAGAGGGGGTTGCGGGGGGCGAGCAGTACTTC.

About this clone itself: This CDR3 is also generated by other DNA sequences in the sample. The chain employs TRBV9 and TRBJ2-7; TRBD2 agrees at 8 bases. Germline CDR1 SGDLS, CDR2 YYNGEE. This CDR3 comprises 14 residues. V gave up 3 bases and J gave up 3 bases; unmatched junction bases: 5. CDR3 sequence (DNA): TGTGCCAGCAGCGCCACCGGGACTAGCTACGAGCAGTACTTC. Amino acids: CASSATGTSYEQYF.

Notes on this clone: Other DNA sequences in this specimen translate into the identical CDR3. The V call is TRBV5-1, the J call TRBJ2-1, with 11 bases aligning to TRBD2. This CDR3 contains 15 residues. V dropped 0 bases and J dropped 9; count of bases not matched to a gene: 5. Germline-derived CDR1 and CDR2 are SGHRS and YFSETQ. The CDR3 reads CASSLVAGGPGEQFF. DNA of the CDR3: TGCGCCAGCAGCTTGGTAGCGGGAGGGCCAGGTGAGCAGTTCTTC.

The chain carries TRBV18 and TRBJ1-2; TRBD1 aligns across 9 bases. This CDR3 has 17 amino acids. Germline V gene data show CDR1 as KGHSH and CDR2 as LQKENI. Trimming at V came to 3 bases and at J to 2 bases, leaving 10 bases not matched to a gene. The CDR3, as DNA: TGTGCCAGCTCACCGCTGAGGACAGGGGAGGCAAACTATGGCTACACCTTC. Protein sequence: CASSPLRTGEANYGYTF.

V is TRBV7-2 and J is TRBJ1-2, with D unclear. Per germline, CDR1 SGHTA and CDR2 FQGNSA. Trimming left V 1 base short and J 4 bases short, with 13 bases between. The CDR3 totals 15 residues. The chain's CDR3 is CASSLDRQPSYGYTF. CDR3 nucleotide sequence: TGTGCCAGCAGCTTAGATAGGCAGCCCTCCTATGGCTACACCTTC.

The gene calls are TRBV18 and TRBJ1-3; 9 bases align to TRBD1. The germline V gene has CDR1 KGHSH and CDR2 LQKENI. This CDR3 is built from 16 residues. V lost 3 bases to trimming and J lost 0 bases; unmatched junction nucleotides: 3. The CDR3 DNA reads as TGTGCCAGCTCACCCGGGACAGGGCACTCTGGAAACACCATATATTTT. Its protein product is CASSPGTGHSGNTIYF.

The V call is TRBV27, the J call TRBJ1-4; possible D gene TRBD1, 5 bases. The CDR3 spans 17 residues. CDR1 is MNHEY and CDR2 is SMNVEV in the germline V gene (reference sequence). Trimming took off 3 bases at V and 2 bases at J, with 16 bases between the two ends. The CDR3 DNA is TGTGCCAGCAGTTTTAGTGGATCGGGACCCACTAATGAAAAACTGTTTTTT. It translates to CASSFSGSGPTNEKLFF.

The chain links TRBV5-6 to TRBJ2-6; D unresolved. Germline V gives CDR1 SGHDT, CDR2 YYEEEE. The CDR3 runs to 13 residues. V dropped 6 bases and J dropped 4 bases, with 8 bases sitting between them. The CDR3 DNA reads as TGTGCCAGCAATCTACGGGGGGCCAACGTCCTGACTTTC. It yields the protein CASNLRGANVLTF.

The CDR3 DNA reads TGTGCCAGCAGTTCGTCTTGGGGCTCTGGAAACACCATATATTTT. This codes for CASSSSWGSGNTIYF. This chain joins TRBV27 and TRBJ1-3; D is uncertain. The germline V gene has CDR1 MNHEY and CDR2 SMNVEV (reference sequence). The ends were cut back, 4 bases at V and 0 bases at J, with 10 bases in the middle. The CDR3 length is 15 residues.

The V gene is TRBV7-9, the J gene TRBJ2-2; 10 bases match TRBD1. The V segment lost 7 bases and the J segment 4 bases; nucleotides outside the gene matches: 3. The CDR3 extends over 14 amino acids. Per germline, CDR1 SEHNR and CDR2 FQNEAQ (reference sequence). CDR3 DNA sequence: TGTGCCAGCACCCGGGACAGGGGCACCGGGGAGCTGTTTTTT. This translates into CASTRDRGTGELFF.

V gene TRBV6-5 combines with J gene TRBJ1-1; 10 bases map to TRBD1. CDR3 length: 15 residues. The V and J ends lost 6 bases and 5 bases, in that order; junction bases with no gene match: 9. The germline V gene encodes CDR1 MNHEY and CDR2 SVGAGI. DNA of the CDR3: TGTGCCAGCAGGTCCAATCCGGGACAGGGGACTGAAGCTTTCTTT. This gives the protein CASRSNPGQGTEAFF.

The CDR3 nucleotides read TGTGCCAGCAGCCCAAAAAACTCCTACAATGAGCAGTTCTTC. Translating it yields CASSPKNSYNEQFF. The chain couples TRBV7-3 to TRBJ2-1; unclear D gene. With 5 bases removed from V and 0 bases from J, the gap between germline ends came to 8 bases. Germline loops: CDR1 SGHTA, CDR2 FQGTGA. This CDR3 contains 14 residues. Variable domain in full (rest from reference TRBV7-3 and TRBJ2-1): GAGVSQTPSNKVTEKGKYVELRCDPISGHTALYWYRQSLGQGPEFLIYFQGTGAADDSGLPNDRFFAVRPEGSVSTLKIQRTERGDSAVYLCASSPKNSYNEQFFGPGTRLTVL.

V usage is TRBV29-1 and J usage is TRBJ2-5, with D unclear. The last part of the DNA fits TRBJ2-7 better; the J call may be wrong. CDR1 is SQVTM and CDR2 is ANQGSEA in the germline V gene. The CDR3 totals 13 residues. CDR3 nucleotides: TGCAGCGTTGGCCCTCTCCGGAGCTACGAGCAGTACTTC. Protein sequence: CSVGPLRSYEQYF.

V usage is TRBV15 and J usage is TRBJ2-7, with D perhaps TRBD1 or TRBD2 (6 bases each). The germline V and J ends were trimmed by 8 bases and 6 bases, with 20 bases remaining between them. Germline CDR1 and CDR2: LNHNV and YYDKDF (reference sequence). The CDR3 totals 14 residues. The CDR3 bases are TGTGCCACCCGGGACACGGGATCGGGGGTCGAGCAGTACTTC. Amino acid sequence: CATRDTGSGVEQYF.

This rearrangement joins TRBV7-2 to TRBJ1-1, with TRBD1 as a possible D gene (6 bases). Trimming cost V 2 bases and J 5 bases, with 24 bases left between them. This CDR3 has 18 amino acids. Germline V gene sequence: CDR1 SGHTA, CDR2 FQGNSA. The CDR3 region has the DNA TGTGCCAGCAGCTTATTCAGGTTAGGCAGGGGAGCTGATACTGAAGCTTTCTTT. Residues: CASSLFRLGRGADTEAFF. Full variable domain (remainder filled in from reference TRBV7-2 and TRBJ1-1): GAGVSQSPSNKVTEKGKDVELRCDPISGHTALYWYRQSLGQGLEFLIYFQGNSAPDKSGLPSDRFSAERTGGSVSTLTIQRTQQEDSAVYLCASSLFRLGRGADTEAFFGQGTRLTVV.

The gene calls are TRBV28 and TRBJ2-6; 9 bases fit TRBD1. The CDR3 has 15 amino acids. V was clipped by 7 bases and J by 2 bases; unmatched bases: 3. Germline CDR1 reads MDHEN; CDR2 reads SYDVKM. CDR3 sequence: CASNGQGTGANVLTF. CDR3 nucleotide sequence: TGTGCCAGCAACGGACAGGGGACTGGGGCCAACGTCCTGACTTTC.

Remarks on this clone: This same CDR3 is encoded by further DNA sequences in the sample. This rearrangement joins TRBV18 to TRBJ1-2; the D is unclear. V shed 2 bases and J shed 6 bases, with 4 bases lying between them. This CDR3 contains 11 residues. Germline V gene lookup returns CDR1 KGHSH and CDR2 LQKENI. CDR3: CASSPKDGYTF. The CDR3 DNA reads as TGTGCCAGCTCACCAAAGGATGGCTACACCTTC. Using reference TRBV18 and TRBJ1-2 for the parts outside the CDR3, the full variable domain is NAGVMQNPRHLVRRRGQEARLRCSPMKGHSHVYWYRQLPEEGLKFMVYLQKENIIDESGMPKERFSAEFPKEGPSILRIQQVVRGDSAAYFCASSPKDGYTFGSGTRLTVV.

The rearrangement joins TRBV5-1 to TRBJ2-3; D is undetermined. Germline V gene data show CDR1 as SGHRS and CDR2 as YFSETQ. V was cut by 4 bases and J by 2 bases, with 5 bases left in between. This CDR3 is built from 12 residues. The DNA for the CDR3 is TGCGCCAGCAGCAAAGACACAGATACGCAGTATTTT. Translated, it gives CASSKDTDTQYF.

The V and J genes are TRBV9 and TRBJ1-3; D is ambiguous. Trimming took off 4 bases at V and 0 bases at J, with 14 bases between the two ends. Germline V gene lookup returns CDR1 SGDLS and CDR2 YYNGEE. The CDR3 extends over 16 amino acids. CDR3 residues: CASSNSPHISGNTIYF. Written as DNA, the CDR3 is TGTGCCAGCAGCAACTCCCCACATATCTCTGGAAACACCATATATTTT.

The chain has TRBV7-7 and TRBJ2-1; D ambiguous. Per the germline V gene, CDR1 is SSHAT and CDR2 is FNYEAQ (reference sequence). This CDR3 spans 13 amino acids. V dropped 5 bases and J dropped 13 bases, with 18 bases sitting between them. CDR3 in amino acids: CASSPLLPQTQFF. DNA for the CDR3: TGTGCCAGCAGCCCCCTGCTTCCGCAGACCCAGTTCTTC.

The rearrangement links TRBV5-4 to TRBJ2-1; D possibly uses TRBD1 or TRBD2 (6 bases each). The CDR3 contains 13 residues. The germline V gene has CDR1 SGHNT and CDR2 YYREEE (reference sequence). Trimming took off 2 bases at V and 5 bases at J, with 8 bases between the two ends. For the CDR3, the DNA is TGTGCCAGCAGCTTTCGGGGGCACAATGAGCAGTTCTTC. Residues: CASSFRGHNEQFF.

This chain uses TRBV9 with TRBJ1-2; 7 bases are a match to TRBD1. Germline-derived CDR1 and CDR2 are SGDLS and YYNGEE. V lost 2 bases and J lost 1; bases outside the gene matches: 5. This CDR3 has 15 residues. The CDR3 sequence: CASSVAGGNNYGYTF. The CDR3 bases are TGTGCCAGCAGCGTGGCAGGGGGTAATAACTATGGCTACACCTTC.

CDR3 sequence: CASSMTGTNTEAFF. CDR3 bases: TGTGCCAGCAGCATGACAGGAACGAACACTGAAGCTTTCTTT. This chain uses TRBV5-4 with TRBJ1-1, with D possibly being TRBD1 (6 bases). V was trimmed by 4 bases and J by 1 base, leaving 11 bases between them. This CDR3 contains 14 residues. Germline V lookup: CDR1 SGHNT, CDR2 YYREEE (reference sequence).

The chain combines TRBV9 with TRBJ1-1, with 9 bases aligning to TRBD1. Germline trimming cut 3 bases from V and 7 bases from J; bases unmatched to any gene: 10. The CDR3 length is 15 residues. Germline V lookup: CDR1 SGDLS, CDR2 YYNGEE. The CDR3 region has the DNA TGTGCCAGCAGCGCCCTCCCGGACAGGGGCAATGAAGCTTTCTTT. Translation gives CASSALPDRGNEAFF. The full variable domain, rest sourced from reference TRBV9 and TRBJ1-1, is DSGVTQTPKHLITATGQRVTLRCSPRSGDLSVYWYQQSLDQGLQFLIQYYNGEERAKGNILERFSAQQFPDLHSELNLSSLELGDSALYFCASSALPDRGNEAFFGQGTRLTVV.